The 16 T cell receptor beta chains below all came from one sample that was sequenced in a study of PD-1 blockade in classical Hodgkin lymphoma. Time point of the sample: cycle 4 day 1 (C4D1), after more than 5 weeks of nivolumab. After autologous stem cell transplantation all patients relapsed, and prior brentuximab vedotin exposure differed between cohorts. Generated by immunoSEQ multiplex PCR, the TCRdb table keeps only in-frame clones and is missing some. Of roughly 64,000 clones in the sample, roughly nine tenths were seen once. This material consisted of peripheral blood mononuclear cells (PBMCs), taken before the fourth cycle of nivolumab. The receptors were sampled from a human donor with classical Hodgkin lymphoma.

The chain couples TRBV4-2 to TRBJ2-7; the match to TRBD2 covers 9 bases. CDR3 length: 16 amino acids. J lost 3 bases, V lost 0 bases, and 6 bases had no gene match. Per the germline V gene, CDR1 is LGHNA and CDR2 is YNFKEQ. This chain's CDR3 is CASSQDFETSGYEQYF. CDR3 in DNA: TGTGCCAGCAGCCAAGATTTTGAGACTAGCGGCTACGAGCAGTACTTC.

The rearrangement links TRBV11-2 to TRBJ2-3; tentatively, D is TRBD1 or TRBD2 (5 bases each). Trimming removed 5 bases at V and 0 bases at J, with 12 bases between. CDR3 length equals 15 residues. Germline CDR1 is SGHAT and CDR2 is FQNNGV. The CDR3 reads CASSGGDTSTDTQYF. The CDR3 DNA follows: TGTGCCAGCAGCGGGGGTGATACTAGCACAGATACGCAGTATTTT.

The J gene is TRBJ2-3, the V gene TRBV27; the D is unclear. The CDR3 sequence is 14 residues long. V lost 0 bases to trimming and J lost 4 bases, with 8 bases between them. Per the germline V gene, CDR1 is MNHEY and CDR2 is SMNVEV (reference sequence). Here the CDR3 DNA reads TGTGCCAGCAGTTTATCTTTGGGCCCAGATACGCAGTATTTT. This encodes CASSLSLGPDTQYF.

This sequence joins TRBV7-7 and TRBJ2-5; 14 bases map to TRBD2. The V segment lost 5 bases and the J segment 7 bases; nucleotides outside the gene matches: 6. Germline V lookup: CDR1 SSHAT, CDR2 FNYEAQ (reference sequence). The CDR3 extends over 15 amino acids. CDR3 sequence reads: CASSAGLAGVWTQYF. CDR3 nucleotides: TGTGCCAGCAGCGCGGGACTAGCGGGAGTGTGGACCCAGTACTTC.

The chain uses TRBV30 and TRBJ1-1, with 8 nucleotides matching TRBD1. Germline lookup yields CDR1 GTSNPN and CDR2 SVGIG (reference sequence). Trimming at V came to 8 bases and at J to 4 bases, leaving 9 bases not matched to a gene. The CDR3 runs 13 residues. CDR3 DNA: TGTGCCGGTCGGACAGGGTTCGGCACTGAAGCTTTCTTT. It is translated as CAGRTGFGTEAFF.

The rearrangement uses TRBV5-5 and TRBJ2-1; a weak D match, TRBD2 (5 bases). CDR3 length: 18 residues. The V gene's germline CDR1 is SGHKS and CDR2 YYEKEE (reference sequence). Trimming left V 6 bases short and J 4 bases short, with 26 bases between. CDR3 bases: TGTGCCAGCATCCGGCGGGTCCAGAGCGGCCTTACTTACAATGAGCAGTTCTTC. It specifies CASIRRVQSGLTYNEQFF. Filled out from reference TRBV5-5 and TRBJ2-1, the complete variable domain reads DAGVTQSPTHLIKTRGQQVTLRCSPISGHKSVSWYQQVLGQGPQFIFQYYEKEERGRGNFPDRFSARQFPNYSSELNVNALLLGDSALYLCASIRRVQSGLTYNEQFFGPGTRLTVL.

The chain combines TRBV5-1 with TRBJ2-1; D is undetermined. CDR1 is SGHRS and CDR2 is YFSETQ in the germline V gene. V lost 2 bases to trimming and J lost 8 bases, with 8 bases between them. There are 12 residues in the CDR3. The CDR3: CASSFKGDEQFF. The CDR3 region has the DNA TGCGCCAGCAGCTTCAAAGGAGATGAGCAGTTCTTC.

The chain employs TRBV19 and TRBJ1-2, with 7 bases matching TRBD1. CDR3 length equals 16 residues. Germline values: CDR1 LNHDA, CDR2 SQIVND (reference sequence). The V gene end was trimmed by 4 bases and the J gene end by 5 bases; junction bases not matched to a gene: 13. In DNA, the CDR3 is TGTGCCAGTAGTAACGGGATCGACAGGGCCGGATATGGCTACACCTTC. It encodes CASSNGIDRAGYGYTF.

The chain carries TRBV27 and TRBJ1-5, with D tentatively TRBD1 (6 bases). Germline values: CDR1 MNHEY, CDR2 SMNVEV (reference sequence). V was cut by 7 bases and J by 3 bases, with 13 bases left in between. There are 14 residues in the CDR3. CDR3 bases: TGTGCCAGCAAAGCTACAGGGAACAATCAGCCCCAGCATTTT. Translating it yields CASKATGNNQPQHF.

This CDR3 is CASSDPGTPRELFF. The CDR3 DNA is TGTGCCAGCAGTGATCCCGGGACCCCGAGGGAGCTGTTTTTT. This chain joins TRBV2 and TRBJ2-2, with D possibly called TRBD1 or TRBD2 (5 bases each). The CDR3 runs 14 residues. Germline V gene data show CDR1 as SNHLY and CDR2 as FYNNEI. V was cut by 3 bases and J by 9 bases, with 14 bases left in between.

CDR3 sequence reads: CASSPQRPSPQHF. CDR3 DNA sequence: TGTGCCAGCAGCCCACAGCGGCCCTCGCCCCAGCATTTT. The J gene is TRBJ1-5, the V gene TRBV6-5, with D hard to call. Germline V lookup: CDR1 MNHEY, CDR2 SVGAGI. This CDR3 contains 13 residues. The V gene lost 6 bases and the J gene lost 9 bases, with 15 bases spanning the gap.

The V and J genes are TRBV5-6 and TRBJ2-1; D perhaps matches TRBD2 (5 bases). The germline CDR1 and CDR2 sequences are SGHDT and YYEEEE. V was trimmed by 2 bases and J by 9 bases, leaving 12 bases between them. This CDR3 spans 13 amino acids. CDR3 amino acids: CASSLAGGFEQFF. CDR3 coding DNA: TGTGCCAGCAGCTTAGCCGGAGGTTTTGAGCAGTTCTTC.

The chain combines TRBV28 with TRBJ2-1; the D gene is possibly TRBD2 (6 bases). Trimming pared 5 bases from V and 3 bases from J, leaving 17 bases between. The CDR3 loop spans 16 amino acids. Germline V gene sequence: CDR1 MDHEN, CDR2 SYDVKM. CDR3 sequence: CASSVGTGTVYNEQFF. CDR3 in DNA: TGTGCCAGCAGTGTCGGAACCGGGACTGTCTACAATGAGCAGTTCTTC.

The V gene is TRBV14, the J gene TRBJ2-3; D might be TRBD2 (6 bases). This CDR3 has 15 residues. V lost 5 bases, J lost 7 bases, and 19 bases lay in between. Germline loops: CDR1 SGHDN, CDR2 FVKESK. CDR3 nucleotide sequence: TGTGCCAGCAGCTTCCTGGAGGGAGGAGTGAATACGCAGTATTTT. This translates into CASSFLEGGVNTQYF.

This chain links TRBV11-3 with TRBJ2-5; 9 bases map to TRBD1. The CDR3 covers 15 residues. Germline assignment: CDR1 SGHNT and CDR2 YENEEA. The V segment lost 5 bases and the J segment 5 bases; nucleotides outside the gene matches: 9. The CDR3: CASSPGTGKEETQYF. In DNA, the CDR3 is TGTGCCAGCAGCCCGGGGACAGGGAAGGAGGAGACCCAGTACTTC.

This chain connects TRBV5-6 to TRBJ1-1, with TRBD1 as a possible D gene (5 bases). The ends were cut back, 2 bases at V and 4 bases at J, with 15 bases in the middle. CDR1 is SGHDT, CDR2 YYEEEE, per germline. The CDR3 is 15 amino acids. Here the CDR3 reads CASSFSGSLLTEAFF. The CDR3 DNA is TGTGCCAGCAGCTTTTCAGGGTCCCTCCTCACTGAAGCTTTCTTT.